The T cell receptor beta chain described here comes from a study of T cell responses to AZD1222 COVID-19 vaccine. In the study overall: Analysis merged second doses at about 4 or about 12 weeks.

Some clones are missing from TCRdb's copy, which holds only in-frame ones; the method was immunoSEQ multiplex PCR. Found here are under 70,000 clones, approximately 80% of them singletons; the top ten hold 20% to 25%. Per the germline V gene, CDR1 is LGHDT and CDR2 is YNNKEL (reference sequence). The CDR3 is made up of 13 amino acids. The V end was cut by 4 bases, the J end by 5 bases, with 9 bases between. The receptor was derived from an adult in good health. The chain recombines TRBV3-1 (or the pseudogene TRBV3-2) with TRBJ2-1; D gene ambiguous. Sequences were derived from peripheral blood, sampled on day 0 of AZD1222 vaccination. This CDR3 is CASSPSRNNEQFF. CDR3 bases: TGTGCCAGCAGCCCCTCTAGGAACAATGAGCAGTTCTTC.